The sequence of this TCR beta chain was determined in a study of T-cell reconstitution after alpha-beta-depleted transplantation in children. Broader study findings: Several patients had high TCRbeta diversity at day 60; it came from surviving recipient T cells and thymic progenitors. It was reported that alpha-beta T cells came from several hundred expanded graft clones (about two months after transplant).

TCRbeta library preparation incorporated unique molecular identifiers. TCRdb itself ran the PCR reads through MiXCR, one entry per CDR3 protein. Of about 250,000 distinct CDR3 sequences listed, around 25% are singletons. This clonotype was seen once. Its antigen is undetermined. CDR1 is LGHDT and CDR2 is YNNKEL in the germline V gene (reference sequence). This CDR3 is 15 amino acids long. V was pared by 3 bases and J by 5 bases, with 15 bases between. This clonotype was obtained from a female patient younger than 10 who had a stem cell transplant for congenital amegakaryocytic thrombocytopenia, so the T cells may come from the graft donor. Specimen: PBMCs, mostly from graft donor cells, collected 360 days after TCRalphabeta/CD19-depleted stem cell transplant. The gene calls are TRBV3-1 and TRBJ2-3; maybe TRBD2 (7 bases). The DNA of the CDR3 is TGTGCCAGCAGCCACAGCCGGGGGGCGGGAGATACGCAGTATTTT. Translated, it gives CASSHSRGAGDTQYF.